The 14 T cell receptor beta chains listed next were all sequenced from one sample in a study of blood T cell repertoires in COVID-19. Sequenced by immunoSEQ multiplex PCR; TCRdb stores in-frame clones only, minus some. The sample yields about 320,000 clones, approximately 90% seen once. Sequenced input: PBMCs or T cells enriched from blood (not recorded which). The receptors were gathered from a woman aged 25 to 39 who had been exposed to COVID-19.

This chain connects TRBV5-4 to TRBJ2-3; a possible D gene is TRBD1 (6 bases). V lost 2 bases to trimming and J lost 0 bases, with 13 bases between them. CDR1 and CDR2 from the germline V gene are SGHNT and YYREEE (reference sequence). The CDR3 loop spans 16 amino acids. DNA of the CDR3: TGTGCCAGCAGCTTAGGGCAGGGGTACAGCACAGATACGCAGTATTTT. It encodes CASSLGQGYSTDTQYF.

This clone has only a few counts. The chain links TRBV9 to TRBJ1-2; D remains ambiguous. V gave up 2 bases and J gave up 4 bases, with 12 bases separating them. Per germline, CDR1 SGDLS and CDR2 YYNGEE. The CDR3 has 14 residues. CDR3 sequence (DNA): TGTGCCAGCAGCGTGGGTCCGGGATCCTATGGCTACACCTTC. Protein sequence: CASSVGPGSYGYTF.

The chain uses TRBV18 and TRBJ2-6; 9 nucleotides agree with TRBD1. The CDR3 runs to 17 residues. Trimming took 3 bases from V and 0 from J; bases not matched to a gene: 3. Germline-derived CDR1 and CDR2 are KGHSH and LQKENI. The CDR3 spells CASSPRTGDSGANVLTF. CDR3 DNA sequence: TGTGCCAGCTCACCTCGGACAGGGGACTCTGGGGCCAACGTCCTGACTTTC.

The chain combines TRBV19 with TRBJ2-3; 8 bases line up with TRBD2. CDR1 and CDR2 (germline): LNHDA, SQIVND (reference sequence). The CDR3 spans 15 residues. With 5 bases clipped from V and 6 bases from J, the junction kept 10 bases outside the gene matches. CDR3 protein: CASSLAGGQRDTQYF. The CDR3 DNA is TGTGCCAGTAGTCTGGCGGGGGGCCAGCGGGATACGCAGTATTTT.

The chain joins TRBV7-2 to TRBJ1-3, with D perhaps matching TRBD1 (5 bases). V lost 4 bases, J lost 0 bases, and 16 bases lay in between. Germline loops: CDR1 SGHTA, CDR2 FQGNSA. This CDR3 has 17 residues. The CDR3 is CASSSFRTPGSGNTIYF. In DNA, the CDR3 is TGTGCCAGCAGCTCCTTTCGGACACCTGGCTCTGGAAACACCATATATTTT.

The chain carries TRBV15 and TRBJ1-5; no reliable D call. This CDR3 spans 15 amino acids. V was clipped by 6 bases and J by 0 bases, with 12 bases between them. From germline, CDR1 is LNHNV and CDR2 YYDKDF (reference sequence). The CDR3 DNA reads TGTGCCACCAGTACAACAGCTTATAGCAATCAGCCCCAGCATTTT. Translated, it gives CATSTTAYSNQPQHF.

CDR3 DNA sequence: TGTGCCAGTACCTCTGGACAGGGCAGCTCCTACGAGCAGTACTTC. Its translation is CASTSGQGSSYEQYF. The chain joins TRBV19 to TRBJ2-7; 8 positions match TRBD1. This CDR3 comprises 15 residues. The trim removed 7 bases at V and 0 bases at J, leaving 8 bases unmatched. Germline loops: CDR1 LNHDA, CDR2 SQIVND (reference sequence). Full variable domain (missing parts from reference TRBV19 and TRBJ2-7): DGGITQSPKYLFRKEGQNVTLSCEQNLNHDAMYWYRQDPGQGLRLIYYSQIVNDFQKGDIAEGYSVSREKKESFPLTVTSAQKNPTAFYLCASTSGQGSSYEQYFGPGTRLTVT.

The chain combines TRBV5-1 with TRBJ1-2; 7 bases align to TRBD1. The germline V gene has CDR1 SGHRS and CDR2 YFSETQ. CDR3 length: 16 residues. Unmatched junction bases numbered 14, after V lost 4 bases and J lost 5 bases. CDR3 loop: CASSLRQGENRYGYTF. The CDR3 nucleotides are TGCGCCAGCAGCCTAAGACAGGGTGAAAATAGGTATGGCTACACCTTC. Looking up the rest from reference TRBV5-1 and TRBJ1-2 gives the full variable domain: KAGVTQTPRYLIKTRGQQVTLSCSPISGHRSVSWYQQTPGQGLQFLFEYFSETQRNKGNFPGRFSGRQFSNSRSEMNVSTLELGDSALYLCASSLRQGENRYGYTFGSGTRLTVV.

This clone was seen more than once but under ten times. This chain connects TRBV11-2 to TRBJ1-1, with D perhaps matching TRBD1 (5 bases). This CDR3 is built from 14 residues. Germline CDR1 reads SGHAT; CDR2 reads FQNNGV. V was trimmed by 6 bases and J by 2 bases, leaving 13 bases between them. CDR3 coding DNA: TGTGCCAGCAGGACGGGCAGGGTTAACACTGAAGCTTTCTTT. This codes for CASRTGRVNTEAFF.

The CDR3 here is CASSFPRPGGQETQYF. The DNA for the CDR3 is TGTGCCAGCAGCTTCCCCCGTCCGGGGGGCCAAGAGACCCAGTACTTC. The chain employs TRBV7-9 and TRBJ2-5; TRBD2 matches at 7 bases. Germline CDR1 reads SEHNR; CDR2 reads FQNEAQ (reference sequence). Unmatched junction bases numbered 8, after V lost 3 bases and J lost 1 base. This CDR3 has 16 amino acids.

J is TRBJ2-5 and V is TRBV5-1; no definite D call. In germline, CDR1 is SGHRS, CDR2 YFSETQ. This CDR3 has 14 residues. Trimming cost V 4 bases and J 1 base, with 11 bases left between them. CDR3 in amino acids: CASSPGTSQETQYF. CDR3 DNA sequence: TGCGCCAGCAGCCCAGGAACTTCCCAAGAGACCCAGTACTTC.

This chain joins TRBV7-2 and TRBJ2-3; D unclear. The CDR3 runs to 13 residues. Trimming took 5 bases from V and 11 from J, leaving 17 bases between them. The germline V gene has CDR1 SGHTA and CDR2 FQGNSA. The CDR3 DNA follows: TGTGCCAGCAGCCCTTTCCCCTTTGGAGAGCAGTATTTT. Its protein product is CASSPFPFGEQYF.

The rearrangement joins TRBV7-7 to TRBJ2-3; 12 bases match TRBD2. This CDR3 is built from 16 residues. In germline, CDR1 is SSHAT, CDR2 FNYEAQ (reference sequence). Losses at the gene ends were 5 bases for V and 0 bases for J; bases not matched to a gene: 3. The CDR3 spells CASSLGLAGSTDTQYF. In DNA, the CDR3 is TGTGCCAGCAGCCTCGGACTAGCGGGGAGCACAGATACGCAGTATTTT.

This rearrangement joins TRBV9 to TRBJ1-3; 8 bases fit TRBD1. The germline V gene encodes CDR1 SGDLS and CDR2 YYNGEE. This CDR3 is 15 amino acids long. V dropped 2 bases and J dropped 4; count of bases not matched to a gene: 5. Here the CDR3 DNA reads TGTGCCAGCAGCGTTGGACAGGGTCCAGGAAACACCATATATTTT. Protein product: CASSVGQGPGNTIYF.